The entry that follows covers one T cell receptor (beta chain) sequence. This specimen belongs to a study of blood T cell repertoires in COVID-19. Turning to the study itself: In each case, the material was cDNA or gDNA derived from T cells, B-cell-depleted T cells, or PBMCs.

Profiling relied on immunoSEQ multiplex PCR, and the TCRdb table lists in-frame clones only, not all of them. The repertoire holds a few hundred thousand clones, with 70% to 90% as singletons. J was trimmed by 1 base and V by 10 bases; bases with no gene match: 9. Germline V gene data show CDR1 as MNHEY and CDR2 as SMNVEV (reference sequence). CDR3 size: 16 residues. Sequenced sample: PBMCs or T cells enriched from blood (not recorded which). This clonotype was sampled from a woman aged 50 to 60 who had been exposed to COVID-19. The chain couples TRBV27 to TRBJ2-2; 10 bases are shared with TRBD2. The CDR3 nucleotides read TGTGCCACCGCCCTAGCGGGGGCACTGAACACCGGGGAGCTGTTTTTT. This gives the protein CATALAGALNTGELFF.